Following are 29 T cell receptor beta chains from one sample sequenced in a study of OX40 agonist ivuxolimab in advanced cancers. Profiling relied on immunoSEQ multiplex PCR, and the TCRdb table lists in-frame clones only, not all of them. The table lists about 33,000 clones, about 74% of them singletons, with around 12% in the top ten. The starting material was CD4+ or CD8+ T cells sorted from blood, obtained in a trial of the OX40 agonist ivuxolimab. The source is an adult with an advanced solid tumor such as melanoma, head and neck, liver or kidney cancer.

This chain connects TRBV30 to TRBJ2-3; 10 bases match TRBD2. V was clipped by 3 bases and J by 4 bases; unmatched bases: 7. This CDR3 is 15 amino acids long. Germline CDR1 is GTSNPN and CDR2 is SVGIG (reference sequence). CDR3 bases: TGTGCCTGGAGACTAAGCGGGGGGGGGCCAGATACGCAGTATTTT. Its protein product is CAWRLSGGGPDTQYF.

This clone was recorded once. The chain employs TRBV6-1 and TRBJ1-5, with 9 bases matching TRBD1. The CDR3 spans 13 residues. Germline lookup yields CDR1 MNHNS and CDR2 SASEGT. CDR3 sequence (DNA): TGTGCTGAGGGGACAGGGCAGAATCAGCCCCAGCATTTT. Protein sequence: CAEGTGQNQPQHF.

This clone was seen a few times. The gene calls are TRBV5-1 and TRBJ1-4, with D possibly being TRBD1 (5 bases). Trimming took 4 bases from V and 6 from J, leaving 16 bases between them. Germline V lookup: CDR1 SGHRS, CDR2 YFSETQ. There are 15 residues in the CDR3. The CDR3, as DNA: TGCGCCAGCAGCCGCAAGACTGGGACCGATGAAAAACTGTTTTTT. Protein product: CASSRKTGTDEKLFF.

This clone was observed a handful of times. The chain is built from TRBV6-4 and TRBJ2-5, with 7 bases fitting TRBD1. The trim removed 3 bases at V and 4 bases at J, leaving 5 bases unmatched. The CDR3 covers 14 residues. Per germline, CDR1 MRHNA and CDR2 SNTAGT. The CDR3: CASSENAGGETQYF. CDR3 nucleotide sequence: TGTGCCAGCAGTGAGAACGCAGGGGGAGAGACCCAGTACTTC.

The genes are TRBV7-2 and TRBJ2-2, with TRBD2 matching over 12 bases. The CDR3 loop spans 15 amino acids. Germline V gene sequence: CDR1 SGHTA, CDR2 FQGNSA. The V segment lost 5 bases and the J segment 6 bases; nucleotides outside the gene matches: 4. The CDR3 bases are TGTGCCAGCAGCCCCCTAGCGGGGGGGGCCGGGGAGCTGTTTTTT. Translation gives CASSPLAGGAGELFF. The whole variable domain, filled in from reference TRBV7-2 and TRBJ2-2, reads GAGVSQSPSNKVTEKGKDVELRCDPISGHTALYWYRQSLGQGLEFLIYFQGNSAPDKSGLPSDRFSAERTGGSVSTLTIQRTQQEDSAVYLCASSPLAGGAGELFFGEGSRLTVL.

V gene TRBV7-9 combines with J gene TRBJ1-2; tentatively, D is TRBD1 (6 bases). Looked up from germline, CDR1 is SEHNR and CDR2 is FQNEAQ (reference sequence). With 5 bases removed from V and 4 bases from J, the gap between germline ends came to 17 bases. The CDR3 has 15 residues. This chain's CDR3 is CASSPFGQGTYGYTF. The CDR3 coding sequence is TGTGCCAGCAGCCCCTTTGGGCAGGGGACCTATGGCTACACCTTC.

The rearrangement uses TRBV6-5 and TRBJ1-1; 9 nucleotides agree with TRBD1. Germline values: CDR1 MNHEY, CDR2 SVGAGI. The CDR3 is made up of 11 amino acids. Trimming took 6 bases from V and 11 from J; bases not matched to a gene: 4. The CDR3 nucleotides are TGTGCCAGCAGGGGGACAGGGAACGCTTTCTTT. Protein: CASRGTGNAFF.

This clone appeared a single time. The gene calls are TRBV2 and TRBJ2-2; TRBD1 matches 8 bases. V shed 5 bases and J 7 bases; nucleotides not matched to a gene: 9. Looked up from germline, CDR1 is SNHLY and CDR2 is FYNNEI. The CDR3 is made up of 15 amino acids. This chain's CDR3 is CASSQWQGADGELFF. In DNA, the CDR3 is TGTGCCAGCAGTCAGTGGCAGGGGGCGGACGGGGAGCTGTTTTTT. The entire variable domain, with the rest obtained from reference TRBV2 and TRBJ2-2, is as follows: EPEVTQTPSHQVTQMGQEVILRCVPISNHLYFYWYRQILGQKVEFLVSFYNNEISEKSEIFDDQFSVERPDGSNFTLKIRSTKLEDSAMYFCASSQWQGADGELFFGEGSRLTVL.

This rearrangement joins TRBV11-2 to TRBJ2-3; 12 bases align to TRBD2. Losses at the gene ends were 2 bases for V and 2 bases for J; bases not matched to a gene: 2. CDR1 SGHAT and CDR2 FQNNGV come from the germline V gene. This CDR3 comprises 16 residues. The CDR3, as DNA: TGTGCCAGCAGCTTAACTAGCGGGGGGCTCACAGATACGCAGTATTTT. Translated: CASSLTSGGLTDTQYF.

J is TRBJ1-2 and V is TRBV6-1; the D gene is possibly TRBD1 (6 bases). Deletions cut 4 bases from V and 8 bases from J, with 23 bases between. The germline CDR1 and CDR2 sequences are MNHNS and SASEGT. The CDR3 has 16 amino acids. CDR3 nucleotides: TGTGCCAGCAGTGCAGGAGGGTTACAGGGATATGGCGGCTACACCTTC. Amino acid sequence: CASSAGGLQGYGGYTF.

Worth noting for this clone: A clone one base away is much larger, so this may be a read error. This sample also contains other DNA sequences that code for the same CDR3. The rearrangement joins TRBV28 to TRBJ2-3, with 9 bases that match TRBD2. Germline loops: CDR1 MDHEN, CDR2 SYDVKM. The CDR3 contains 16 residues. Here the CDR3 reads CASSTIAGESADTQYF. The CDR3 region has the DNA TGTGCTAGCAGCACGATAGCGGGGGAGAGCGCAGATACGCAGTATTTT. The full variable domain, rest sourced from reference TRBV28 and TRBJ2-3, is DVKVTQSSRYLVKRTGEKVFLECVQDMDHENMFWYRQDPGLGLRLIYFSYDVKMKEKGDIPEGYSVSREKKERFSLILESASTNQTSMYLCASSTIAGESADTQYFGPGTRLTVL.

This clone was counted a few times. CDR3: CASSISWSTEAFF. The CDR3 region has the DNA TGTGCCAGTAGTATCAGTTGGAGCACTGAAGCTTTCTTT. V usage is TRBV19 and J usage is TRBJ1-1; D ambiguous. Trimming left V 3 bases short and J 4 bases short, with 9 bases between. The CDR3 is 13 amino acids. Germline CDR1 reads LNHDA; CDR2 reads SQIVND (reference sequence).

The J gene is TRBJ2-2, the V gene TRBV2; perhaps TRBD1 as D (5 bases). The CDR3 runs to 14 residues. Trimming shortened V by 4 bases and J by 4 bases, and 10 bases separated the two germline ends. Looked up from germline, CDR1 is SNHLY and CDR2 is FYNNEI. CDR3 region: CASSVGVGTGELFF. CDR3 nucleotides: TGTGCCAGCAGTGTAGGGGTAGGCACCGGGGAGCTGTTTTTT.

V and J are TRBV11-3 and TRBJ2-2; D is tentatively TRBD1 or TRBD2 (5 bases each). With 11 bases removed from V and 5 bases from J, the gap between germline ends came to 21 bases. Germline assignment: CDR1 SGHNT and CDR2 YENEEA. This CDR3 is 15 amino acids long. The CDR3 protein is CAPPPGTTVTGELFF. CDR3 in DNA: TGTGCCCCCCCACCCGGGACGACAGTTACCGGGGAGCTGTTTTTT. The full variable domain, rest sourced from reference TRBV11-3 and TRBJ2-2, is EAGVVQSPRYKIIEKKQPVAFWCNPISGHNTLYWYLQNLGQGPELLIRYENEEAVDDSQLPKDRFSAERLKGVDSTLKIQPAELGDSAVYLCAPPPGTTVTGELFFGEGSRLTVL.

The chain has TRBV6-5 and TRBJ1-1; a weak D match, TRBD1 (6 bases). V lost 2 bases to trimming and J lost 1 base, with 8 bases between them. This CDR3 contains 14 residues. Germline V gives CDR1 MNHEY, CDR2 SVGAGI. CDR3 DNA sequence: TGTGCCAGCAGTTACGCGGGACAGAACACTGAAGCTTTCTTT. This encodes CASSYAGQNTEAFF.

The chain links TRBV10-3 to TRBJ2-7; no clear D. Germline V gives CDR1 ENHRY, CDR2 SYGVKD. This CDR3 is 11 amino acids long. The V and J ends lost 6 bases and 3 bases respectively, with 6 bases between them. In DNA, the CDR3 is TGTGCCATCAGCAAGGACTACGAGCAGTACTTC. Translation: CAISKDYEQYF.

CDR3 in amino acids: CASSEFGNSGANVLTF. CDR3 nucleotide sequence: TGTGCCAGCAGTGAATTTGGGAATTCTGGGGCCAACGTCCTGACTTTC. The V gene is TRBV2, the J gene TRBJ2-6, with D uncertain. The CDR3 has 16 amino acids. With 2 bases removed from V and 1 base from J, the gap between germline ends came to 9 bases. Germline assignment: CDR1 SNHLY and CDR2 FYNNEI.

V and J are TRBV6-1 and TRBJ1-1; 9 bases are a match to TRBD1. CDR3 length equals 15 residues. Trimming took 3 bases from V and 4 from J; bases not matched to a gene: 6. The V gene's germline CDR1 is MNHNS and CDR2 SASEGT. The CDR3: CASSDRGQGGTEAFF. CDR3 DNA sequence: TGTGCCAGCAGTGATAGGGGACAGGGAGGCACTGAAGCTTTCTTT.

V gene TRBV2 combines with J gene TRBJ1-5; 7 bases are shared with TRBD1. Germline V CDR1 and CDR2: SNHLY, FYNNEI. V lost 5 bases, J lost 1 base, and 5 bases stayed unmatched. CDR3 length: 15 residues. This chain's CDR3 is CASSRDSQSNQPQHF. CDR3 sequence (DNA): TGTGCCAGCAGTAGGGACAGCCAAAGCAATCAGCCCCAGCATTTT. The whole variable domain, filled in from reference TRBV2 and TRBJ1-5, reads EPEVTQTPSHQVTQMGQEVILRCVPISNHLYFYWYRQILGQKVEFLVSFYNNEISEKSEIFDDQFSVERPDGSNFTLKIRSTKLEDSAMYFCASSRDSQSNQPQHFGDGTRLSIL.

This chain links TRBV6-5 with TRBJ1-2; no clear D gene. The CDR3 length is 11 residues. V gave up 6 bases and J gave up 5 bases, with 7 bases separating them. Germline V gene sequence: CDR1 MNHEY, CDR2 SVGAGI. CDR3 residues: CASRFEYGYTF. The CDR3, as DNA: TGTGCCAGCAGGTTCGAATATGGCTACACCTTC.

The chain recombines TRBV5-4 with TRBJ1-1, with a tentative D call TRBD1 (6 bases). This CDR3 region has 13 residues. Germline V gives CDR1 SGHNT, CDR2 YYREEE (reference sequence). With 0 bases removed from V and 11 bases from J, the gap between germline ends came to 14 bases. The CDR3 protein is CASSLGEQGKAFF. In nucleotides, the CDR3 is TGTGCCAGCAGCTTGGGGGAACAGGGAAAGGCTTTCTTT.

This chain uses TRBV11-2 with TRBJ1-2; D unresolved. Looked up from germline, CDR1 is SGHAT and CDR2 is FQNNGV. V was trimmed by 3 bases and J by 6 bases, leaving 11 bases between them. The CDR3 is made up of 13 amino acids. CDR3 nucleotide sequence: TGTGCCAGCAGCTTCCGGCCCCGGGATGGCTACACCTTC. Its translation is CASSFRPRDGYTF.

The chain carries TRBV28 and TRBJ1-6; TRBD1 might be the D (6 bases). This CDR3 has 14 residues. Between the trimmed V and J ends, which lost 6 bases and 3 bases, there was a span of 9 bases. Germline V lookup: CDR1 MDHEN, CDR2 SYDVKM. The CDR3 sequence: CASREDSYNSPLHF. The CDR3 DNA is TGTGCCAGCAGGGAGGACAGCTATAATTCACCCCTCCACTTT. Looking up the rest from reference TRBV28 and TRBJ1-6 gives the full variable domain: DVKVTQSSRYLVKRTGEKVFLECVQDMDHENMFWYRQDPGLGLRLIYFSYDVKMKEKGDIPEGYSVSREKKERFSLILESASTNQTSMYLCASREDSYNSPLHFGNGTRLTVT.

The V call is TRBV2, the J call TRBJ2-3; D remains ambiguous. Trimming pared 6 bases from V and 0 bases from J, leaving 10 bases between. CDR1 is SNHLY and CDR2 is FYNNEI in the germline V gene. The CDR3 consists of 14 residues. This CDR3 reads CASRPEPSTDTQYF. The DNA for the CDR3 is TGTGCCAGCAGGCCCGAGCCAAGCACAGATACGCAGTATTTT. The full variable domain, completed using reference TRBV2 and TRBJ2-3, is EPEVTQTPSHQVTQMGQEVILRCVPISNHLYFYWYRQILGQKVEFLVSFYNNEISEKSEIFDDQFSVERPDGSNFTLKIRSTKLEDSAMYFCASRPEPSTDTQYFGPGTRLTVL.

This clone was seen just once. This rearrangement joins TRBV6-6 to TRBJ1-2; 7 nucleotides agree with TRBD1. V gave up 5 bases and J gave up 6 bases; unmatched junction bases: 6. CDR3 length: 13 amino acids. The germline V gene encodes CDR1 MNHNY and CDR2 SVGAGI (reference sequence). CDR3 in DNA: TGTGCCAGCAGTCAAGACAGGGCCCATGGCTACACCTTC. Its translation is CASSQDRAHGYTF.

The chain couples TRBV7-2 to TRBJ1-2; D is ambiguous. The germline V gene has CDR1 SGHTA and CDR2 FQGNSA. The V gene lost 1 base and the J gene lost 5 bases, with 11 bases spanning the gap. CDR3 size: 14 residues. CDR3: CASSLGSMGYGYTF. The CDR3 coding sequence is TGTGCCAGCAGCTTAGGGTCGATGGGTTATGGCTACACCTTC.

This CDR3 is CASSVPGAVTDTQYF. The CDR3 nucleotides read TGTGCCAGCAGCGTTCCGGGGGCCGTCACAGATACGCAGTATTTT. V gene TRBV9 combines with J gene TRBJ2-3; the D call may be TRBD1 or TRBD2 (6 bases each). This CDR3 is 15 amino acids long. V was trimmed by 2 bases and J by 2 bases, leaving 12 bases between them. Germline loops: CDR1 SGDLS, CDR2 YYNGEE.

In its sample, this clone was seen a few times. The CDR3 DNA sequence: TGTGCCAGCAGGCTGGGGCAGGGTGGCTACACCTTC. This encodes CASRLGQGGYTF. The chain uses TRBV25-1 and TRBJ1-2; D possibly corresponds to TRBD1 (5 bases). CDR1 MGHDK and CDR2 SYGVNS come from the germline V gene. The CDR3 runs to 12 residues. Between the trimmed V and J ends, which lost 6 bases and 7 bases, there was a span of 12 bases.

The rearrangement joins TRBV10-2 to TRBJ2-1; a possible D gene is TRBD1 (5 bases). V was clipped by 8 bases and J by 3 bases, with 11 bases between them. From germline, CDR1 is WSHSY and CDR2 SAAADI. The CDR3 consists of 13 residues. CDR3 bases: TGCGCCAGCGCCCCCAGGGACTACAATGAGCAGTTCTTC. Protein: CASAPRDYNEQFF.